The source of this TCR beta chain is a study of identical twins. Study-wide results and limits: Zero-insertion analyses were open to partial confounding by invariant MAIT and iNKT cells.

Germline V CDR1 and CDR2: SGHRS, YFSETQ. The V end lost 3 bases, the J end lost 9 bases, and 7 bases lay between the germline ends. CDR3 size: 11 residues. A universal primer site arose from template switching, and cDNA bore unique molecular identifiers. TCRdb reprocessed the 5' RACE reads with MiXCR, giving one entry per CDR3 protein. The sample has 400,000 to 600,000 distinct CDR3 sequences, 20% to 25% seen once. In the case of this clonotype: Its matching antigen is unknown.

This sample was also put to use in a study of yellow fever vaccine responses in identical twins.

Input material: CD4+ T cells sorted from blood. The sequence derives from a woman younger than 30 in good health. This chain connects TRBV5-1 to TRBJ2-1; D call uncertain. Here the CDR3 reads CASSSLAEQFF. The CDR3 nucleotides read TGCGCCAGCAGCTCCCTGGCTGAGCAGTTCTTC.